This T cell receptor (beta chain) comes out of a study of T cell repertoires in aging, cancer and after chemotherapy. The study, taken as a whole, reports: In cancer patients, declining TCR diversity with age involved lost richness and lost evenness. In each cancer cohort, median generation probability increased across chemotherapy, suggesting thymic output rebounded.

TRB rearrangements spanning V, D and J were amplified using mixed TRB-A/B primers. MiXCR was run by TCRdb on the multiplex PCR reads, yielding one entry per CDR3 protein. The profile shows 10,000 or so distinct CDR3 sequences, around 25% of them singletons. Worth noting for this clonotype: What it binds is not known.

The template was genomic DNA from peripheral blood, not RNA. This TCR was recovered from a human donor in good health. Sequenced input: blood.

CDR3 in DNA: TGCGCCAACAATAACTCTGGGGACTTGAGGAAAGAGACCCAGTACTTC. Its protein product is CANNNSGDLRKETQYF. This chain links TRBV10-1 with TRBJ2-5; tentatively, D is TRBD2 (6 bases). Per the germline V gene, CDR1 is WNHNN and CDR2 is SYGVQD (reference sequence). The V end lost 10 bases, the J end lost 3 bases, and 24 bases lay between the germline ends. This CDR3 region has 16 residues.